The 16 T cell receptor beta chains below all came from one sample that was sequenced in a study of blood T cell repertoires in COVID-19. The method was immunoSEQ multiplex PCR; TCRdb's version includes in-frame clones alone and lacks a portion of them. Here the sample spans roughly 280,000 clones, around nine tenths being singletons. The sample consisted of peripheral blood. Receptors originate from a man aged 40-50 years with active or convalescent COVID-19.

The chain employs TRBV5-5 and TRBJ1-2; no definite D call. Trimming took 2 bases from V and 8 from J, leaving 16 bases between them. Per germline, CDR1 SGHKS and CDR2 YYEKEE (reference sequence). The length of the CDR3 is 14 residues. In DNA form, the CDR3 reads TGTGCCAGCAGCTTACTAAGGACTGGGGAAGGCTACACCTTC. As protein: CASSLLRTGEGYTF.

This sequence joins TRBV20-1 and TRBJ2-5; D is uncertain. The CDR3 is made up of 11 amino acids. Germline CDR1 DFQATT, CDR2 SNEGSKA (reference sequence). The V end was cut by 2 bases, the J end by 5 bases, with 6 bases between. CDR3 in DNA: TGCAGTGCTAGAATCGGGGAGACCCAGTACTTC. This encodes CSARIGETQYF.

This CDR3 is CASSLTGESWETQYF. The CDR3 DNA reads TGCGCCAGCAGCTTAACAGGGGAAAGTTGGGAGACCCAGTACTTC. The V gene is TRBV5-1, the J gene TRBJ2-5; 7 bases agree with TRBD1. The CDR3 loop spans 15 amino acids. Looked up from germline, CDR1 is SGHRS and CDR2 is YFSETQ. V lost 2 bases to trimming and J lost 5 bases; unmatched junction nucleotides: 9.

This clone was observed once. This chain links TRBV11-2 with TRBJ2-1; weak D call: TRBD2 (6 bases). Germline V lookup: CDR1 SGHAT, CDR2 FQNNGV. Trimming shortened V by 0 bases and J by 2 bases, and 14 bases separated the two germline ends. This CDR3 is built from 17 residues. The CDR3 bases are TGTGCCAGCAGCTTAGATCTCCGGGCGGGGACCTACAATGAGCAGTTCTTC. It codes for CASSLDLRAGTYNEQFF.

The J gene is TRBJ2-7, the V gene TRBV29-1; TRBD1 matches 11 bases. Trimming cost V 5 bases and J 4 bases; bases outside gene matches: 4. The CDR3 totals 13 residues. Germline V gives CDR1 SQVTM, CDR2 ANQGSEA. The CDR3 sequence: CSVRTGGQYEQYF. The CDR3 coding sequence is TGCAGCGTTCGGACAGGGGGCCAGTACGAGCAGTACTTC.

The chain carries TRBV11-3 and TRBJ2-7, with 13 bases matching TRBD2. V gave up 5 bases and J gave up 2 bases; unmatched junction bases: 12. The germline V gene encodes CDR1 SGHNT and CDR2 YENEEA. CDR3 length: 18 amino acids. The CDR3 protein is CASSPPTSGRGEAYEQYF. In DNA form, the CDR3 reads TGTGCCAGCAGCCCTCCCACTAGCGGGAGGGGAGAAGCCTACGAGCAGTACTTC.

The CDR3 bases are TGTGCCAGCAGCCGATGGGAGACCTACGAGCAGTACTTC. This gives the protein CASSRWETYEQYF. V gene TRBV27 combines with J gene TRBJ2-7, with a tentative D call TRBD2 (5 bases). CDR1 MNHEY and CDR2 SMNVEV come from the germline V gene (reference sequence). Trimming took 6 bases from V and 2 from J, leaving 11 bases between them. The CDR3 has 13 residues.

The rearrangement uses TRBV12-5 and TRBJ2-7; TRBD2 aligns across 7 bases. V lost 0 bases, J lost 0 bases, and 11 bases stayed unmatched. Germline CDR1 reads LGHNT; CDR2 reads FRNRAP. The CDR3 covers 18 residues. The CDR3 sequence: CASGLVLGQRGRSYEQYF. CDR3 DNA: TGTGCTAGTGGTTTGGTACTGGGGCAGCGGGGCCGCTCCTACGAGCAGTACTTC.

This rearrangement joins TRBV7-8 to TRBJ2-2; 10 bases are a match to TRBD2. Germline assignment: CDR1 SGHVS and CDR2 FQNEAQ. This CDR3 is 16 amino acids long. V shed 2 bases, J shed 3 bases, and the junction held 3 bases outside the gene matches. The CDR3 reads CASSLWGTSDTGELFF. CDR3 in DNA: TGTGCCAGCAGCTTATGGGGGACTAGCGACACCGGGGAGCTGTTTTTT.

The chain has TRBV19 and TRBJ2-5, with TRBD2 identical over 9 bases. V shed 5 bases and J 4 bases; nucleotides not matched to a gene: 5. Germline values: CDR1 LNHDA, CDR2 SQIVND (reference sequence). The CDR3 sequence is 14 residues long. CDR3 loop: CASSLAGNVETQYF. As DNA, the CDR3 is TGTGCCAGTAGTCTAGCGGGAAATGTAGAGACCCAGTACTTC.

This chain connects TRBV6-5 to TRBJ1-3; D is uncertain. The CDR3 is made up of 15 amino acids. Looked up from germline, CDR1 is MNHEY and CDR2 is SVGAGI. V lost 7 bases, J lost 0 bases, and 13 bases lay in between. The CDR3: CASTARPVSGNTIYF. The CDR3 nucleotides are TGTGCCAGCACCGCCCGTCCAGTCTCTGGAAACACCATATATTTT.

The V call is TRBV10-3, the J call TRBJ2-1, with 14 bases aligning to TRBD2. V lost 3 bases and J lost 8; bases outside the gene matches: 12. The germline V gene has CDR1 ENHRY and CDR2 SYGVKD. The CDR3 length is 18 residues. DNA for the CDR3: TGTGCCATCAGTGAAGAGGGACTAGCGGGGGTAGCCTGGTATGAGCAGTTCTTC. This sequence encodes CAISEEGLAGVAWYEQFF.

The chain couples TRBV21-1 to TRBJ2-3; the listed D gene, TRBD1, was not tested against the DNA. TRBV21-1 is tagged as a pseudogene. The CDR3 consists of 14 residues. The CDR3 nucleotides read TGTGCCAGCAGCAAAGTCAGGGTGGTGGATACGCAGTATTTT. Translating gives CASSKVRVVDTQYF.

The J gene is TRBJ2-7, the V gene TRBV15; D gene uncertain. Germline V CDR1 and CDR2: LNHNV, YYDKDF (reference sequence). V lost 8 bases, J lost 4 bases, and 15 bases lay in between. This CDR3 contains 13 residues. The DNA of the CDR3 is TGTGCCACCCACGTCGCGGTTTTATACGAGCAGTACTTC. This gives the protein CATHVAVLYEQYF.

This clone appeared a single time. The chain is built from TRBV4-1 and TRBJ2-1; 7 positions agree with TRBD2. V shed 3 bases and J 5 bases; nucleotides not matched to a gene: 4. The germline gives CDR1 MGHRA, CDR2 YSYEKL. The CDR3 contains 14 residues. CDR3 protein: CASSHPGGDNEQFF. DNA for the CDR3: TGCGCCAGCAGCCACCCTGGGGGGGACAATGAGCAGTTCTTC.

The rearrangement uses TRBV28 and TRBJ2-7; 7 nucleotides align to TRBD2. The germline gives CDR1 MDHEN, CDR2 SYDVKM. V was pared by 6 bases and J by 8 bases, with 7 bases of the junction left unmatched. The CDR3 consists of 12 residues. The CDR3 region is CASSWGGTQQYF. CDR3 bases: TGTGCCAGCAGCTGGGGGGGGACTCAGCAGTACTTC.